The 22 T cell receptor beta chains given below trace back to one sample, sequenced in a study of T cells in Graves' hyperthyroidism and ophthalmopathy. The source material, RNA transcripts, was used to amplify TCR beta CDR3 regions. HTBI primers were employed in a first-round RT-PCR of the TCR CDR3. One entry per CDR3 protein results from TCRdb running MiXCR on the multiplex PCR reads. The sample lists roughly 240,000 distinct CDR3 sequences, about a sixth occurring once. The sample consisted of blood. The receptors stem from a woman aged 18 to 35 with Graves' ophthalmopathy.

This clonotype was recorded many times. The chain carries TRBV5-6 and TRBJ2-3, with D perhaps matching TRBD1 (6 bases). The germline V and J ends were trimmed by 0 bases and 4 bases, with 9 bases remaining between them. The CDR3 covers 14 residues. Per the germline V gene, CDR1 is SGHDT and CDR2 is YYEEEE. Here the CDR3 reads CASSLAGAADTQYF. The CDR3 nucleotides read TGTGCCAGCAGCTTGGCAGGGGCGGCAGATACGCAGTATTTT.

This clonotype was counted many times. This sequence joins TRBV7-9 and TRBJ1-2, with no clear D. Trimming took off 3 bases at V and 10 bases at J, with 9 bases between the two ends. CDR1 SEHNR and CDR2 FQNEAQ come from the germline V gene (reference sequence). The CDR3 extends over 11 amino acids. The DNA of the CDR3 is TGTGCCAGCAGCTTCCGGGCAGCCTACACCTTC. Amino acid sequence: CASSFRAAYTF. Full variable domain (outside the CDR3, taken from reference TRBV7-9 and TRBJ1-2): DTGVSQNPRHKITKRGQNVTFRCDPISEHNRLYWYRQTLGQGPEFLTYFQNEAQLEKSRLLSDRFSAERPKGSFSTLEIQRTEQGDSAMYLCASSFRAAYTFGSGTRLTVV.

For this clonotype: At one end the junction does not follow the germline gene, possibly because of a read error. This sequence joins TRBV19 and TRBJ1-1; TRBD1 might be the D (5 bases). Germline V gene data show CDR1 as LNHDA and CDR2 as SQIVND (reference sequence). The CDR3 length is 14 residues. The CDR3 bases are TGTGTCAGTAGTATGCGGGGCGCTCAGACTGAAGCTTTCTTT. It codes for CVSSMRGAQTEAFF.

This clonotype has at least ten counts. This rearrangement joins TRBV5-6 to TRBJ2-3; possibly TRBD1 for D (7 bases). The V end was cut by 4 bases, the J end by 0 bases, with 18 bases between. The germline gives CDR1 SGHDT, CDR2 YYEEEE. CDR3 length: 17 residues. CDR3 loop: CASSRPRDSVSTDTQYF. CDR3 nucleotide sequence: TGTGCCAGCAGCAGGCCGCGGGACAGTGTTAGCACAGATACGCAGTATTTT.

V gene TRBV5-8 combines with J gene TRBJ1-1, with 11 bases aligning to TRBD1. The CDR3 is made up of 13 amino acids. Trimming cost V 9 bases and J 7 bases; bases outside gene matches: 8. The V gene's germline CDR1 is SGHTS and CDR2 YDEGEE. CDR3 sequence (DNA): TGTGCCACAAACTCCGGGACAGGGGGTGAAGCTTTCTTT. Encoded protein: CATNSGTGGEAFF.

The sample holds many counts of this clonotype. The chain combines TRBV12-3 or TRBV12-4 with TRBJ2-5; D not resolved. Trimming left V 3 bases short and J 4 bases short, with 9 bases between. The CDR3 totals 13 residues. The CDR3 reads CASSFSPRETQYF. Here the CDR3 DNA reads TGTGCCAGCAGTTTTAGCCCACGAGAGACCCAGTACTTC.

This clonotype was counted many times. The V gene is TRBV3-1, the J gene TRBJ1-5; D unresolved. The V and J ends lost 3 bases and 2 bases respectively, with 11 bases between them. The CDR3 length is 15 residues. Per germline, CDR1 LGHDT and CDR2 YNNKEL (reference sequence). CDR3 DNA: TGTGCCAGCAGCCACGGTAGAGAGGGCAATCAGCCCCAGCATTTT. Amino acids: CASSHGREGNQPQHF. The full variable domain, rest sourced from reference TRBV3-1 and TRBJ1-5, is DTAVSQTPKYLVTQMGNDKSIKCEQNLGHDTMYWYKQDSKKFLKIMFSYNNKELIINETVPNRFSPKSPDKAHLNLHINSLELGDSAVYFCASSHGREGNQPQHFGDGTRLSIL.

This clonotype was seen at least ten times. The chain is built from TRBV24-1 and TRBJ2-3; 15 bases fit TRBD2. Losses at the gene ends were 5 bases for V and 5 bases for J; bases not matched to a gene: 10. Germline CDR1 KGHDR, CDR2 SFDVKD. The CDR3 sequence is 18 residues long. The CDR3 spells CATSAPGLAGGPGDTQYF. The CDR3 DNA sequence: TGTGCCACCAGTGCCCCCGGACTAGCGGGAGGGCCTGGAGATACGCAGTATTTT.

This clonotype was observed many times. J is TRBJ1-1 and V is TRBV11-3; D might be TRBD1 (5 bases). The germline V gene encodes CDR1 SGHNT and CDR2 YENEEA. V lost 4 bases to trimming and J lost 2 bases, with 11 bases between them. The length of the CDR3 is 14 residues. Here the CDR3 reads CASSWRDGNTEAFF. The CDR3 nucleotides read TGTGCCAGCAGCTGGCGGGACGGCAACACTGAAGCTTTCTTT.

This clonotype was recorded at least ten times. The rearrangement uses TRBV20-1 and TRBJ2-2; unclear D gene. The germline V gene encodes CDR1 DFQATT and CDR2 SNEGSKA (reference sequence). CDR3 length: 12 residues. Trimming took off 6 bases at V and 3 bases at J, with 8 bases between the two ends. The CDR3: CSAGSDTGELFF. CDR3 in DNA: TGCAGTGCGGGCTCGGACACCGGGGAGCTGTTTTTT.

This clonotype was detected once. The chain joins TRBV24-1 to TRBJ2-1, with 7 positions matching TRBD2. V lost 2 bases, J lost 0 bases, and 3 bases stayed unmatched. Germline CDR1 reads KGHDR; CDR2 reads SFDVKD. This CDR3 is built from 16 residues. The CDR3 is CATSDSAGSSYNEQFF. The DNA for the CDR3 is TGTGCCACCAGTGATTCAGCGGGAAGCTCCTACAATGAGCAGTTCTTC.

This clonotype was seen at least ten times. The chain recombines TRBV7-9 with TRBJ2-1; D may be TRBD2 (6 bases). Between the trimmed V and J ends, which lost 4 bases and 5 bases, there was a span of 15 bases. Germline CDR1 SEHNR, CDR2 FQNEAQ (reference sequence). The CDR3 is made up of 15 amino acids. The CDR3 here is CASSYQGGGDNEQFF. The CDR3 bases are TGTGCCAGCAGCTACCAGGGTGGAGGGGACAATGAGCAGTTCTTC. Full variable domain (outside the CDR3, taken from reference TRBV7-9 and TRBJ2-1): DTGVSQNPRHKITKRGQNVTFRCDPISEHNRLYWYRQTLGQGPEFLTYFQNEAQLEKSRLLSDRFSAERPKGSFSTLEIQRTEQGDSAMYLCASSYQGGGDNEQFFGPGTRLTVL.

This clonotype was recorded at least ten times. The V gene is TRBV18, the J gene TRBJ1-1, with no clear D. CDR1 and CDR2 (germline): KGHSH, LQKENI. The CDR3 loop spans 15 amino acids. V lost 6 bases and J 4 bases, leaving 18 bases between the germline ends. The CDR3 loop reads CASSPNGFEGTEAFF. In DNA, the CDR3 is TGTGCCAGCTCGCCGAACGGGTTCGAGGGCACTGAAGCTTTCTTT.

The sample holds many counts of this clonotype. The genes are TRBV11-2 and TRBJ2-7; D is unclear. The CDR3 sequence is 13 residues long. The V gene lost 2 bases and the J gene lost 3 bases, with 8 bases spanning the gap. Germline V CDR1 and CDR2: SGHAT, FQNNGV. CDR3 in amino acids: CASSLPSVYEQYF. CDR3 DNA sequence: TGTGCCAGCAGCTTACCCAGTGTCTACGAGCAGTACTTC.

The table lists this clonotype with many counts. The chain employs TRBV20-1 and TRBJ1-5; a possible D gene is TRBD1 (6 bases). The germline V gene has CDR1 DFQATT and CDR2 SNEGSKA (reference sequence). Trimming stripped 5 bases from V and 0 bases from J, with 17 bases between. The CDR3 loop spans 16 amino acids. Written as DNA, the CDR3 is TGCAGTGCTGTACAGGGTGGGGGATATAGCAATCAGCCCCAGCATTTT. As protein: CSAVQGGGYSNQPQHF.

This clonotype was found many times. V and J are TRBV28 and TRBJ1-3, with D possibly matching TRBD1 (6 bases). The CDR3 runs 17 residues. V was pared by 8 bases and J by 10 bases, with 30 bases between. Germline CDR1 is MDHEN and CDR2 is SYDVKM. The CDR3 reads CASQSPGRDTIGFTIYF. The DNA for the CDR3 is TGTGCCAGCCAATCACCCGGCCGGGACACCATCGGTTTTACCATATATTTT.

At least ten counts were recorded for this clonotype. The chain employs TRBV7-8 and TRBJ2-1; TRBD2 might be the D (5 bases). With 2 bases removed from V and 4 bases from J, the gap between germline ends came to 6 bases. Germline CDR1 is SGHVS and CDR2 is FQNEAQ. This CDR3 has 13 amino acids. CDR3 bases: TGTGCCAGCAGCTTAAGGAGGTACAATGAGCAGTTCTTC. Its protein is CASSLRRYNEQFF.

This clonotype appeared many times. The chain has TRBV2 and TRBJ1-2; 9 positions agree with TRBD1. CDR1 SNHLY and CDR2 FYNNEI come from the germline V gene. The CDR3 loop spans 14 amino acids. Unmatched junction bases numbered 10, after V lost 6 bases and J lost 8 bases. CDR3 DNA sequence: TGTGCCAGCAGACCGGGACAGGGAGTTGGCGGCTACACCTTC. Translation: CASRPGQGVGGYTF. Together with reference TRBV2 and TRBJ1-2, the CDR3 gives the full variable domain: EPEVTQTPSHQVTQMGQEVILRCVPISNHLYFYWYRQILGQKVEFLVSFYNNEISEKSEIFDDQFSVERPDGSNFTLKIRSTKLEDSAMYFCASRPGQGVGGYTFGSGTRLTVV.

Details on this clonotype: Being one base from a much bigger clone, this may be a read error. The chain links TRBV6-5 to TRBJ2-7, with 12 bases aligning to TRBD1. J was trimmed by 12 bases and V by 2 bases; bases with no gene match: 8. The CDR3 spans 14 residues. The germline gives CDR1 MNHEY, CDR2 SVGAGI. The CDR3 reads CASSYGTGGLGRYF. The CDR3 DNA sequence: TGTGCCAGCAGTTACGGGACAGGGGGCCTGGGGCGGTACTTC.

In its sample, this clonotype was seen many times. The rearrangement uses TRBV12-3 or TRBV12-4 and TRBJ2-1, with TRBD2 matching 11 bases. Trimming at V came to 5 bases and at J to 3 bases, leaving 18 bases not matched to a gene. CDR3 length: 20 amino acids. The CDR3 nucleotides are TGTGCCAGCAGTCCAAATAGTAGACTAGCGGGATTCCACCGCTACAATGAGCAGTTCTTC. It codes for CASSPNSRLAGFHRYNEQFF.

This clonotype was picked up many times. The rearrangement uses TRBV30 and TRBJ2-7; possibly TRBD1 or TRBD2 for D (5 bases each). Germline-derived CDR1 and CDR2 are GTSNPN and SVGIG (reference sequence). This CDR3 is built from 13 residues. Trimming shortened V by 0 bases and J by 6 bases, and 12 bases separated the two germline ends. CDR3 loop: CAWSVQGRGEQYF. The CDR3 bases are TGTGCCTGGAGTGTGCAGGGACGGGGCGAGCAGTACTTC.

J is TRBJ2-7 and V is TRBV6-5, with TRBD2 identical over 8 bases. CDR1 is MNHEY, CDR2 SVGAGI, per germline. CDR3 length: 13 amino acids. V dropped 2 bases and J dropped 7; count of bases not matched to a gene: 4. Here the CDR3 DNA reads TGTGCCAGCAGTTACGGAAGCGGGGGTGAGCAGTACTTC. Its protein is CASSYGSGGEQYF.